The clone carrying this T cell receptor (beta chain) has more than one count but fewer than ten. No antigen is known for it. The data were produced by immunoSEQ multiplex PCR, yet TCRdb's version contains in-frame clones alone and is incomplete. The sample has 150,000 or so clones; roughly four fifths are singletons. Per the germline V gene, CDR1 is LNHDA and CDR2 is SQIVND (reference sequence). Trimming took 3 bases from V and 0 from J; bases not matched to a gene: 8. The CDR3 length is 18 residues. This sample is drawn from a study of T cell responses to AZD1222 COVID-19 vaccine. The study, taken as a whole, reports: In a largely white British group with more females than males, clonal diversity was possibly underestimated.

The material sequenced was peripheral blood, taken on day 0 of MenACWY control vaccination. The chain recombines TRBV19 with TRBJ2-2; 9 bases fit TRBD1. The sequence was collected from an adult in good health. The CDR3 loop is CASSIGDRDPANTGELFF. CDR3 in DNA: TGTGCCAGTAGTATTGGGGACAGGGACCCCGCGAACACCGGGGAGCTGTTTTTT.